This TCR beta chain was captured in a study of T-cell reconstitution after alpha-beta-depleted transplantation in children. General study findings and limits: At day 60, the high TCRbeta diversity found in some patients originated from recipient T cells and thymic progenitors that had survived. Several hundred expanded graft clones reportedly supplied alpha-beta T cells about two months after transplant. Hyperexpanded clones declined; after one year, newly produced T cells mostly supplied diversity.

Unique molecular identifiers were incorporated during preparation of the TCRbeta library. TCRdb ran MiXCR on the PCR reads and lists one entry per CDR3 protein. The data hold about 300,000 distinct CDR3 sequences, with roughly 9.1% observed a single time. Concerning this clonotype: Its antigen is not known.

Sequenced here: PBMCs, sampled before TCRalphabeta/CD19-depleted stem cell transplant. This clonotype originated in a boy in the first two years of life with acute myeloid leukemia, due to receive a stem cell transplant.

The chain's CDR3 is CASLGGKAFF. CDR3 bases: TGTGCCAGCTTAGGAGGGAAAGCTTTCTTT. The chain employs TRBV7-9 and TRBJ1-1, with D unclear. The germline V and J ends were trimmed by 8 bases and 9 bases, with 10 bases remaining between them. The CDR3 is made up of 10 amino acids. CDR1 SEHNR and CDR2 FQNEAQ come from the germline V gene (reference sequence).